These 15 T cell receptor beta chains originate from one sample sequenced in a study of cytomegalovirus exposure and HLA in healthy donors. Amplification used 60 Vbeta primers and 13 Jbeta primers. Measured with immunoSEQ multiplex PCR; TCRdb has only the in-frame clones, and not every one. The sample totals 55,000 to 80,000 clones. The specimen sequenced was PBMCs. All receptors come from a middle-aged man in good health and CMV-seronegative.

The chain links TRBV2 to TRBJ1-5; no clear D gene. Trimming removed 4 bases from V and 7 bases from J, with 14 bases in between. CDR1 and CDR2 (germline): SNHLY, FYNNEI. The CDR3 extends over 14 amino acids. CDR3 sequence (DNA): TGTGCCAGCAGTGCCGAACGAGGGCACCAGCCCCAGCATTTT. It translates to CASSAERGHQPQHF.

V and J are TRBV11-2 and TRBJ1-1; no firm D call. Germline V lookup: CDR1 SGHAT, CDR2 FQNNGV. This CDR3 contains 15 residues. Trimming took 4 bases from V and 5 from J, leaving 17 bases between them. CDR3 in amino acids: CASSWALGGGTEAFF. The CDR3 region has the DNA TGTGCCAGCAGCTGGGCCCTGGGTGGAGGGACTGAAGCTTTCTTT.

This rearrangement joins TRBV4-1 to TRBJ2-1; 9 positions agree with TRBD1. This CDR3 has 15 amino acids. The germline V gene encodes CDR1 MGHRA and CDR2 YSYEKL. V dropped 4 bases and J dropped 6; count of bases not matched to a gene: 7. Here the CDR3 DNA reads TGCGCCAGCAGCCGGTTGGGACAGGGCGGCAATGAGCAGTTCTTC. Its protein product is CASSRLGQGGNEQFF.

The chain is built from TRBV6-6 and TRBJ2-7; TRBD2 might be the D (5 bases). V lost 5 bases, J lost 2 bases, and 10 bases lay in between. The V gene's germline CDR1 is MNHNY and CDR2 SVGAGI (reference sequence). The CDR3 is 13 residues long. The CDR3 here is CASSETTTYEQYF. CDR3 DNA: TGTGCCAGCAGTGAGACTACCACCTACGAGCAGTACTTC.

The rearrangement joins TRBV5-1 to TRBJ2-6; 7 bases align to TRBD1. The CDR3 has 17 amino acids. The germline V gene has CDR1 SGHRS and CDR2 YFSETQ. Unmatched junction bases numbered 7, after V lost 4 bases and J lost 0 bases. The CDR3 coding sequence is TGCGCCAGCAGCACCTCGGGACAGCGCTCTGGGGCCAACGTCCTGACTTTC. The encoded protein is CASSTSGQRSGANVLTF. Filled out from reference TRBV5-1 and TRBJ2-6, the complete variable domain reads KAGVTQTPRYLIKTRGQQVTLSCSPISGHRSVSWYQQTPGQGLQFLFEYFSETQRNKGNFPGRFSGRQFSNSRSEMNVSTLELGDSALYLCASSTSGQRSGANVLTFGAGSRLTVL.

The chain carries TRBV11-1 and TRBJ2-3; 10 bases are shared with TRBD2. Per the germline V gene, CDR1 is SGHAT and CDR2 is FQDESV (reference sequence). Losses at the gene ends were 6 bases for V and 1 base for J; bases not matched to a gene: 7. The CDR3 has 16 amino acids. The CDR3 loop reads CASSRLAGVGTDTQYF. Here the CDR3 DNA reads TGTGCCAGCAGTCGTCTAGCGGGGGTGGGCACAGATACGCAGTATTTT.

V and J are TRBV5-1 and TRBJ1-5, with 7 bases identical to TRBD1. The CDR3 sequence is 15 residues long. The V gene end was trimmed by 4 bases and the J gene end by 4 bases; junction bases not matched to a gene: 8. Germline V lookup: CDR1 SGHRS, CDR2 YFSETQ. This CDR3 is CASSPGTDKNQPQHF. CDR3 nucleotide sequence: TGCGCCAGCAGCCCCGGGACAGACAAGAATCAGCCCCAGCATTTT.

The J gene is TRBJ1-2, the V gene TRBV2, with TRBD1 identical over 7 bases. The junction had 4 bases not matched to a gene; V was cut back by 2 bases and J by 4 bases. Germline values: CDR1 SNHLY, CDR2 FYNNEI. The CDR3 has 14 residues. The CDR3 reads CASSEQGVLYGYTF. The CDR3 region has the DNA TGTGCCAGCAGTGAACAGGGGGTGCTCTATGGCTACACCTTC.

The DNA of the CDR3 is TGCGCCAGCAGCTTGACCCAGGCAGCCTCTGGAAACACCATATATTTT. This sequence encodes CASSLTQAASGNTIYF. The rearrangement uses TRBV5-1 and TRBJ1-3; D ambiguous. Trimming removed 1 base at V and 0 bases at J, with 11 bases between. The CDR3 loop spans 16 amino acids. Germline V gene lookup returns CDR1 SGHRS and CDR2 YFSETQ.

The CDR3 region has the DNA TGTGCCAGCAGCCCCCGGGGGGTCACAGATACGCAGTATTTT. Translating it yields CASSPRGVTDTQYF. The gene calls are TRBV7-3 and TRBJ2-3; 7 positions agree with TRBD2. Looked up from germline, CDR1 is SGHTA and CDR2 is FQGTGA. V was pared by 5 bases and J by 2 bases, with 4 bases of the junction left unmatched. The CDR3 has 14 residues.

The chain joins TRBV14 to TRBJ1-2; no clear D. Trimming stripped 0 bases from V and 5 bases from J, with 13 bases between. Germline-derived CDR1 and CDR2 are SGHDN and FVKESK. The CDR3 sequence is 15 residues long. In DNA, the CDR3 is TGTGCCAGCAGCCAAGATACCTACAGCCCGTATGGCTACACCTTC. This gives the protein CASSQDTYSPYGYTF.

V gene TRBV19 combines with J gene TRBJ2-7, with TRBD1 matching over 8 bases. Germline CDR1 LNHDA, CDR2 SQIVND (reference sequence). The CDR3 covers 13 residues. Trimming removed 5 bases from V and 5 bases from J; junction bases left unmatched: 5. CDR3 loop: CASSLTTGDEQYF. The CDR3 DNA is TGTGCCAGTAGTCTAACGACAGGGGACGAGCAGTACTTC.

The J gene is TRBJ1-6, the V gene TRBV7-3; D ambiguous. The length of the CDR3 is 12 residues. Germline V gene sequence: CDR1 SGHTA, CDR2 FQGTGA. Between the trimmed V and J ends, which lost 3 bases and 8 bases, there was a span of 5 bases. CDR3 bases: TGTGCCAGCAGCTTTCCTGATTCACCCCTCCACTTT. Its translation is CASSFPDSPLHF.

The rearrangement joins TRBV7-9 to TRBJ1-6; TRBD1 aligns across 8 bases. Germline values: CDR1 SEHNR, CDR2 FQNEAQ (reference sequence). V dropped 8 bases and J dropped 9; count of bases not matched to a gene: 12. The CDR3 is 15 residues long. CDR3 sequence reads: CASYSSDRVGSPLHF. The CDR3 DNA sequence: TGTGCCAGCTATTCCTCGGACAGGGTGGGTTCACCCCTCCACTTT.

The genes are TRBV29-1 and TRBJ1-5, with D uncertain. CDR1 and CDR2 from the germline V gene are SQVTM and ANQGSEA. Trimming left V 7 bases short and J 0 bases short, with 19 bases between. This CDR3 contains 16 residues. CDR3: CSGKQCPLYSNQPQHF. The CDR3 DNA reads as TGCAGCGGAAAACAGTGCCCCTTATATAGCAATCAGCCCCAGCATTTT.